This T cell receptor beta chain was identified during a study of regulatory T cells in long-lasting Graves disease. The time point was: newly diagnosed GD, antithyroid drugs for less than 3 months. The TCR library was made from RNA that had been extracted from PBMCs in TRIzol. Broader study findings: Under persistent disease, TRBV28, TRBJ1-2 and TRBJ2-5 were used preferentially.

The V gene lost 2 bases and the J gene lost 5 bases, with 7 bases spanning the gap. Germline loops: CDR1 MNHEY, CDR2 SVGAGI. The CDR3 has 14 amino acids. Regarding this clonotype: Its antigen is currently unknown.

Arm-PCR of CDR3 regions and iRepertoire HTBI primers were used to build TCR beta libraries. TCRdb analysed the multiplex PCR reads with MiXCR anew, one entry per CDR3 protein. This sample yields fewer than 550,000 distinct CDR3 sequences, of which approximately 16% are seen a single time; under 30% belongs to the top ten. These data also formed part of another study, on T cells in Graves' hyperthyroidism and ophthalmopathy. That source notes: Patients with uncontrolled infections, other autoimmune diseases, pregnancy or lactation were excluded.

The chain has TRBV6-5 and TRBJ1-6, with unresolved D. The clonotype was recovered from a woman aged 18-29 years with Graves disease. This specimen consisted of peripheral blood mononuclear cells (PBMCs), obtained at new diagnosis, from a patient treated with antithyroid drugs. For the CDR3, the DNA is TGTGCCAGCAGTTACAACCAGGATAATTCACCCCTCCACTTT. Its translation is CASSYNQDNSPLHF.